The clone carrying this TCR beta chain appeared a few times. The sample comes from a study of blood T cells in healthy people across ages. The authors ran a second PCR of 7 to 11 cycles using a sample-barcoded 5' primer and a J-beta primer mix. Via MiXCR, TCRdb re-called the 5' RACE reads, giving one row per CDR3 protein. This sample yields hundreds of thousands of distinct CDR3 sequences, of which around two fifths are seen a single time; 25% to 35% belongs to the top ten. CDR3 length: 18 residues. Germline V CDR1 and CDR2: SGHTA, FQGNSA. V dropped 1 base and J dropped 7; count of bases not matched to a gene: 15. The study drew donors from healthy Caucasian individuals in Russia aged roughly 6 to 100.

The origin of this receptor is a man at least 80 years old in good health. The sample consisted of blood. The chain joins TRBV7-2 to TRBJ1-5, with 8 bases fitting TRBD1. CDR3 DNA sequence: TGTGCCAGCAGCTTAGAGGCGAGGGGGGGGACAGGCAGACAGCCCCAGCATTTT. It encodes CASSLEARGGTGRQPQHF.